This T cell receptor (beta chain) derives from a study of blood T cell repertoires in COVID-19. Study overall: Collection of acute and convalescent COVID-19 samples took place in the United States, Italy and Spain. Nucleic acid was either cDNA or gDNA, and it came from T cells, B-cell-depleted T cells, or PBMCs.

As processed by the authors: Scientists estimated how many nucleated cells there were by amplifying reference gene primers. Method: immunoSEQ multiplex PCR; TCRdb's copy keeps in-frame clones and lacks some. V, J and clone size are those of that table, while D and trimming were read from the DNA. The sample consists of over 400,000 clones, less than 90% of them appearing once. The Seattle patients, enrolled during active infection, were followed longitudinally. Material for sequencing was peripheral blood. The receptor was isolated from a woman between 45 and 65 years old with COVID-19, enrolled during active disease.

The CDR3 DNA is TGCAGCGCCCAAACTGGAAACACCATATATTTT. As protein: CSAQTGNTIYF. The chain employs TRBV29-1 and TRBJ1-3; unclear D gene. Germline lookup yields CDR1 SQVTM and CDR2 ANQGSEA. The CDR3 is 11 residues long. V was cut by 7 bases and J by 2 bases, with 6 bases left in between.